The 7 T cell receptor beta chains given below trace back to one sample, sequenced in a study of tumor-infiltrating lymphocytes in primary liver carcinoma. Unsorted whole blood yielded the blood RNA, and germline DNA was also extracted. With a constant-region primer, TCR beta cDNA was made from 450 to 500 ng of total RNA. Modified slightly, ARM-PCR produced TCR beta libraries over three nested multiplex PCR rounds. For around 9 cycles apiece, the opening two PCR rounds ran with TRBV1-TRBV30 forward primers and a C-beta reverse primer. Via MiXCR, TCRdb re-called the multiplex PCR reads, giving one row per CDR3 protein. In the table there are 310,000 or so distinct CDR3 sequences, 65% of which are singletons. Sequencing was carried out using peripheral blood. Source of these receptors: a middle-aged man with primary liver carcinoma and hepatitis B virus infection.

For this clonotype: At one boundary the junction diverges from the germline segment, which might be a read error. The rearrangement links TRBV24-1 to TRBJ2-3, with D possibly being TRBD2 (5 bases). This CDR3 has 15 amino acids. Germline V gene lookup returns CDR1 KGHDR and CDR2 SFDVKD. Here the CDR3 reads CATSDPDSVLDMQYF. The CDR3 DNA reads TGTGCCACCAGTGATCCCGATAGCGTCCTAGATATGCAGTATTTT.

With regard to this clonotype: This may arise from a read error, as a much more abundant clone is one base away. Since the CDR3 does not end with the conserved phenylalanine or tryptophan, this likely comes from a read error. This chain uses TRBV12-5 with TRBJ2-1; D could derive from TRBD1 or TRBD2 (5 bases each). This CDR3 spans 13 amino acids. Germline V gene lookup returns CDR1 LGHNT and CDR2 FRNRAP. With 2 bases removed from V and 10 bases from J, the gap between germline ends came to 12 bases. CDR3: CASGLRGPQEQFL. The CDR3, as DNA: TGTGCTAGTGGTTTGAGGGGACCACAGGAGCAGTTCCTC.

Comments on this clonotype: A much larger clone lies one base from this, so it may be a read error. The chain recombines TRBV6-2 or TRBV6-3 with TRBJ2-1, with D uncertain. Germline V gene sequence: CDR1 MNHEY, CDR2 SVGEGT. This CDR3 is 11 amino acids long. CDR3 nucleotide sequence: TGTGCCAACAGTTTTAGCTATGAGCAGTTCTTC. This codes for CANSFSYEQFF.

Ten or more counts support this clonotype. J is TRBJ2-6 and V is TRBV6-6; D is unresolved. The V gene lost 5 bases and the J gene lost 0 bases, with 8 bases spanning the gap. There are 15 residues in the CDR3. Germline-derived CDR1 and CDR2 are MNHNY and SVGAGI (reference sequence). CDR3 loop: CASSKGDSGANVLTF. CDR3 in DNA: TGTGCCAGCAGTAAAGGAGACTCTGGGGCCAACGTCCTGACTTTC.

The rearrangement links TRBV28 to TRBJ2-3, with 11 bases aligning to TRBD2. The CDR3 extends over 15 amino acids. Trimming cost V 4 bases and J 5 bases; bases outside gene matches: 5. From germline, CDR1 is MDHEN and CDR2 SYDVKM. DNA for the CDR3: TGTGCCAGCAGTTCCCCTAGCGGGAGGATAGATACGCAGTATTTT. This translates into CASSSPSGRIDTQYF.

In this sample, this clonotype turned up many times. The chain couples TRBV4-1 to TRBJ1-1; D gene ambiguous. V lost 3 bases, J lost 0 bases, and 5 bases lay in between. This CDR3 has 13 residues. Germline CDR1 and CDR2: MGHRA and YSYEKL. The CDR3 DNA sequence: TGCGCCAGCAGCCAGTACATGAACACTGAAGCTTTCTTT. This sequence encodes CASSQYMNTEAFF.

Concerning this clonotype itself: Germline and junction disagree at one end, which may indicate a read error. The CDR3 coding sequence is TGTGCCAGCAGTAAGGATACGGGGAAAGCCACTGAAGATTTCTTT. It encodes CASSKDTGKATEDFF. The chain is built from TRBV6-5 and TRBJ1-1; D gene uncertain. The germline V gene has CDR1 MNHEY and CDR2 SVGAGI. The CDR3 runs to 15 residues.